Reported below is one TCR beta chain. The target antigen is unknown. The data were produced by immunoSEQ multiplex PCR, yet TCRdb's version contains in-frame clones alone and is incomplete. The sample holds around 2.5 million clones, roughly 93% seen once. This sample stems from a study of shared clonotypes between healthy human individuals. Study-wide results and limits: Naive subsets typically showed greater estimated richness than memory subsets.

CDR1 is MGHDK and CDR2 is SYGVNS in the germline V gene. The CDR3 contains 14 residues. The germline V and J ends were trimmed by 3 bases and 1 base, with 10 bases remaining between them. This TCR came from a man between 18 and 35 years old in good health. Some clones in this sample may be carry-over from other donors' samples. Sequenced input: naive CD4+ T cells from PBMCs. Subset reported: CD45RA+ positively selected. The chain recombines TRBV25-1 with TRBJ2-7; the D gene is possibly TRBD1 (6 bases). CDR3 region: CASSERGQSYEQYF. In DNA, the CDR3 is TGTGCCAGCAGTGAGCGAGGACAGTCCTACGAGCAGTACTTC.